This T cell receptor (beta chain) is from a study of T-cell memory formation after mild COVID-19. Findings and limits, study-wide: CD4/CD8 balance characterized clones contracting day 15 to 85, and CD4+ skew characterized later expanders. Chiefly within CM and EM were the contracting CD4+ clones; CD8+ ones were within EMRA.

After 5'RACE with constant-segment primers, TCR alpha and TCR beta cDNA libraries carrying sample barcodes and UMIs were obtained. MiXCR, run by TCRdb on the 5' RACE reads, gives a single entry per CDR3 protein. Of 150,000 to 200,000 distinct CDR3 sequences listed, approximately 16% are singletons. As for this clonotype: No antigen is known for it.

The origin of this receptor is an adult woman who had mild COVID-19 (a few samples of this study predate the infection). Cell type and time point are not known. Material: PBMCs or a T cell subset sorted from them (not recorded which).

The CDR3 DNA reads TGTGCCAGCAGCGCCCCGACAGGGAGAGTACAGGGTGGCTACACCTTC. Its protein product is CASSAPTGRVQGGYTF. J is TRBJ1-2 and V is TRBV5-4; 7 nucleotides match TRBD1. The J segment lost 7 bases and the V segment lost 4 bases, leaving 16 bases of the junction unmatched. CDR3 size: 16 residues. CDR1 is SGHNT, CDR2 YYREEE, per germline (reference sequence).